These T cell receptor beta chains were read from a single sample in a study of CD8 T cells in Susac syndrome. Via MiXCR, TCRdb re-called the immunoSEQ multiplex PCR reads, giving one row per CDR3 protein. The data show 100,000 to 150,000 distinct CDR3 sequences, 75% to 90% seen once. The sequenced sample was CD8+ T cells from PBMCs. The receptors shown here come from a human donor with multiple sclerosis. CDR3s include the opening cysteine and the closing phenylalanine or tryptophan. The D gene is left open where the match is weak. Rows give clone size only sometimes, using once, few, many, or a class for an expanded clone.

cdr3_nt cdr3_aa v_call cdr3_length d_call j_call clone_size
TGTGCCAGCAGTACCGGACAGCCCCAGCATTTT CASSTGQPQHF TRBV28 11 - TRBJ1-5 -
TGTGCCAGCAAATTACAGGGTTATGGCTACACCTTC CASKLQGYGYTF TRBV2 12 - TRBJ1-2 -
TGTGCCAGCAGCCTACTCCCGTGGGGGCTAGCTAGGGCGGATGAGCAGTTCTTC CASSLLPWGLARADEQFF TRBV7-8 18 - TRBJ2-1 -
TGTGCCAGCAGCCCGTCGGTTAGCGGGGGGTCAGATACGCAGTATTTT CASSPSVSGGSDTQYF TRBV5-4 16 TRBD2 TRBJ2-3 -
TGTGCCAGTACCAACCAGAGACGTACTGAAGCTTTCTTT CASTNQRRTEAFF TRBV19 13 - TRBJ1-1 -
TGTGCCTGGAGCGAGGACAGGAAGTATCAGCCCCAGCATTTT CAWSEDRKYQPQHF TRBV30 14 TRBD1 TRBJ1-5 -
TGTGCCAGCAGCTTGGCCCGGACGGCCGGGGAGCTGTTTTTT CASSLARTAGELFF TRBV7-9 14 - TRBJ2-2 -
TGCAGTGCTAGAGATGTCATGGACCTAGGGGCAGCTAACTATGGCTACACCTTC CSARDVMDLGAANYGYTF TRBV20-1 18 - TRBJ1-2 -
TGTGCCACCAGTGACTACCGGGACAGGGAGGGGAATGAGCAGTTCTTC CATSDYRDREGNEQFF TRBV24-1 16 TRBD1 TRBJ2-1 -
TGTGCCAGCAGCTTGGGCAGGGGGCCGTTGCAGTACTTC CASSLGRGPLQYF TRBV5-6 13 TRBD1 TRBJ2-7 -
TGTGCCAGCAGCCAAGGGGGGCGCGGGGTGAACACTGAAGCTTTCTTT CASSQGGRGVNTEAFF TRBV14 16 - TRBJ1-1 -
TGTGCCAGTGGTACTAGTGTTTACAATGAGCAGTTCTTC CASGTSVYNEQFF TRBV19 13 - TRBJ2-1 -
TGTGCCAGCAGCTTAGACGGCTCTCCTAGCTCCTACAATGAGCAGTTCTTC CASSLDGSPSSYNEQFF TRBV11-2 17 - TRBJ2-1 -
TGTGCCAGCAGTTACGTACAGAACACTGAAGCTTTCTTT CASSYVQNTEAFF TRBV6-5 13 - TRBJ1-1 -
TGTGCCACCAGCTCAACAGGGTGGGCGGATGAGCAGTTCTTC CATSSTGWADEQFF TRBV15 14 - TRBJ2-1 once
TGTGCCAGTTCGGACAGGTCCTCCTACGAGCAGTACTTC CASSDRSSYEQYF TRBV28 13 TRBD1 TRBJ2-7 -
TGTGCCAGCAGCTTGTCTGTCGACAGAGGAAAACCCACAGATACGCAGTATTTT CASSLSVDRGKPTDTQYF TRBV5-7 18 - TRBJ2-3 few
TGTGCCAGTAGTAAGGTAGCGGGATTCTACAATGAGCAGTTCTTC CASSKVAGFYNEQFF TRBV19 15 TRBD2 TRBJ2-1 -
TGTGCCATCAGCGGAACCCCAACTAGCGGGAGCGATACCGGGGAGCTGTTTTTT CAISGTPTSGSDTGELFF TRBV10-3 18 TRBD2 TRBJ2-2 few
TGTGCCAGCAGCTTAACTGTGGGCTCAAGCGAGACCCAGTACTTC CASSLTVGSSETQYF TRBV7-9 15 - TRBJ2-5 -
TGTGCCAGTAGCCAAGAGGGAAGGGGCCCTTTGGACACTGAAGCTTTCTTT CASSQEGRGPLDTEAFF TRBV3-1 17 - TRBJ1-1 -
TGTGCCAGCAGTTCCCCAACAGTCACTGAAGCTTTCTTT CASSSPTVTEAFF TRBV12-3/TRBV12-4 13 - TRBJ1-1 -
TGTGCCAGCAGTGAAAGGGCAGGCCGATGGAAGGGTCCCCTCCACTTT CASSERAGRWKGPLHF TRBV6-1 16 - TRBJ1-6 -
TGTGCCACCATTGATGGCGGGGGCTTCGATGAGCAGTTCTTC CATIDGGGFDEQFF TRBV19 14 - TRBJ2-1 -
TGTGCCAGCAGCTTCCGGGACAGGGATTTCGACTATGGCTACACCTTC CASSFRDRDFDYGYTF TRBV7-9 16 TRBD1 TRBJ1-2 -
TGCAGTGCTACTCCCCCGAACACCGGGGAGCTGTTTTTT CSATPPNTGELFF TRBV20-1 13 - TRBJ2-2 -
TGCAGTGCTAGAGATGGGGGGTCCGCGGGGTACGAGCAGTACTTC CSARDGGSAGYEQYF TRBV20-1 15 - TRBJ2-7 -
TGTGCCAGCAGCTCGATCGGGTTAGGGACAGATACGCAGTATTTT CASSSIGLGTDTQYF TRBV3-1 15 - TRBJ2-3 -
TGTGCCAGTAGGACTGGAGTCTACAATGAGCAGTTCTTC CASRTGVYNEQFF TRBV19 13 - TRBJ2-1 -
TGTGCCAGCAGTTACCTCGGACAGGAGGATGGCTACACCTTC CASSYLGQEDGYTF TRBV6-5 14 TRBD1 TRBJ1-2 -
TGTGCCAGTCGGGATCTTTCGGCCCCCGATGAGCAGTTCTTC CASRDLSAPDEQFF TRBV7-2 14 - TRBJ2-1 -
TGTGCCAGCAGCGCGATAGGGACTGAAGCTTTCTTT CASSAIGTEAFF TRBV9 12 - TRBJ1-1 -
TGTGCCAGCAACCGTAGCGGGGGAGGCACCGGGGAGCTGTTTTTT CASNRSGGGTGELFF TRBV12-3/TRBV12-4 15 TRBD2 TRBJ2-2 -
TGTGCCAGCAGCCCCCCCGGGGGACAGGGCCGGGGCTACACCTTC CASSPPGGQGRGYTF TRBV13 15 TRBD1 TRBJ1-2 -
TGTGCCAGCAATAAAAAGACAGGGGATGGAAAAAATGAGCAGTTCTTC CASNKKTGDGKNEQFF TRBV12-3/TRBV12-4 16 TRBD1 TRBJ2-1 -
TGTGCCAGCAGTTACGGGACGGCGGATGGCTACACCTTC CASSYGTADGYTF TRBV27 13 - TRBJ1-2 -
TGTGCCAGCAGCTTGAGGCTAAAGACGACTGAAGCTTTCTTT CASSLRLKTTEAFF TRBV11-2 14 - TRBJ1-1 -
TGTGCCACCAGTGATGGGACCGGATCAGGCACAGATACGCAGTATTTT CATSDGTGSGTDTQYF TRBV24-1 16 - TRBJ2-3 -
TGTGCCAGCAGGGGGGGGTACAATGAGCAGTTCTTC CASRGGYNEQFF TRBV28 12 TRBD2 TRBJ2-1 -
TGTGCCAGCAGCGTAGGGGGCCTCTCCTACAATGAGCAGTTCTTC CASSVGGLSYNEQFF TRBV9 15 - TRBJ2-1 -
TGTGCCAGCGCCGGCGGGACAGGGGATGGCTACACCTTC CASAGGTGDGYTF TRBV28 13 TRBD1 TRBJ1-2 -
TGTGCCAGCCGCCGGGACTACTCGAACACCGGGGAGCTGTTTTTT CASRRDYSNTGELFF TRBV27 15 TRBD2 TRBJ2-2 -
TGTGCCAGCACACGGGCCTTAGCGGGGGGGCCTATCGGGGAGCTGTTTTTT CASTRALAGGPIGELFF TRBV9 17 TRBD2 TRBJ2-2 -
TGTGCCAGCAGCTTAAGATCGGGCCTAGCCGGCAATGAGCAGTTCTTC CASSLRSGLAGNEQFF TRBV11-3 16 - TRBJ2-1 -
TGTGCCAGCAGCAACCGGGACAATAACAATGAGCAGTTCTTC CASSNRDNNNEQFF TRBV7-9 14 - TRBJ2-1 -
TGTGCCAGCAGCCCGGCTTCGAGTCCTAATGAGCAGTTCTTC CASSPASSPNEQFF TRBV7-9 14 - TRBJ2-1 -
TGCAGCGTTGGGGCTAGCGGGGGCCGAGATGACGGGATCTTC CSVGASGGRDDGIF TRBV29-1 14 TRBD2 TRBJ2-1 once
TGTGCCAGCAGTTTTACAGGGAAAGAGTACTATGGCTACACCTTC CASSFTGKEYYGYTF TRBV7-9 15 - TRBJ1-2 -
TGTGCCAGTTCACAGGGGGTAAACACTGAAGCTTTCTTT CASSQGVNTEAFF TRBV2 13 TRBD1 TRBJ1-1 -
TGTGCCAGTAGTATCAGTGGGCTGACTGAAGCTTTCTTT CASSISGLTEAFF TRBV19 13 - TRBJ1-1 -
TGTGCCAGCAGTTGGGCAGAAGAGGGGTTCGGGGAGCTGTTTTTT CASSWAEEGFGELFF TRBV6-5 15 - TRBJ2-2 -
TGCAGTGCTAGACCTTTAGGGACTAGCGGTACAGATACGCAGTATTTT CSARPLGTSGTDTQYF TRBV20-1 16 TRBD2 TRBJ2-3 -
- CISVPDTPGRGRMNTEAFF TRBV7-5 19 - TRBJ1-1 -
TGTGCCAGCAGTTTAGGGGGGGCCATCTCCTACAATGAGCAGTTCTTC CASSLGGAISYNEQFF TRBV27 16 - TRBJ2-1 -
TGTGCCAGCAGCCCGAGCCCCACAGGAGGCGAAAAACTGTTTTTT CASSPSPTGGEKLFF TRBV7-9 15 - TRBJ1-4 -
TGCAGCGTGGACGAAGGGTACGAGCAGTACTTC CSVDEGYEQYF TRBV29-1 11 - TRBJ2-7 -
TGCAGTGCTGAACCGGGACTAGCGGGATATGAGCAGTTCTTC CSAEPGLAGYEQFF TRBV20-1 14 TRBD2 TRBJ2-1 -